The T cell receptor beta chain described here comes from a study of T cell repertoires in aging, cancer and after chemotherapy. Amplification of TCR beta used genomic DNA extracted from peripheral blood. This clonotype counts as large. Rearranged V-D-J TRB sequences were amplified with a mixed TRB-A/B primer pool. TCRdb fed the multiplex PCR reads into MiXCR, producing one record per CDR3 protein. The table lists 1,500 to 2,500 distinct CDR3 sequences, roughly 24% of them singletons. The sample comprised blood. The clonotype originates from a human donor with a solid tumor.

This CDR3 reads CAWSIRVEEQFF. In nucleotides, the CDR3 is TGTGCCTGGAGTATCAGGGTCGAGGAGCAGTTCTTC. This chain joins TRBV30 and TRBJ2-1; D possibly corresponds to TRBD1 (5 bases). Deletions cut 2 bases from V and 10 bases from J, with 12 bases between. Per germline, CDR1 GTSNPN and CDR2 SVGIG (reference sequence). The CDR3 is 12 residues long.